The clone carrying this TCR beta chain occurred many times. Its matching antigen is unknown. These data are taken from a study of CD8+CD57+ T cells in acquired aplastic anemia. Study at large: The sorted CD4+ and CD8+ cells yielded an average roughly 3 ug of DNA. Whole-study results and caveats: The number of CD8+ CDR3 sequences shared by patients and controls was approximately 31.

TCR beta VDJ and CDR3 were profiled, and genomic DNA was the template. A single record per CDR3 protein comes from TCRdb applying MiXCR to the reads. The sample consists of about half a million distinct CDR3 sequences, around a third of them appearing once. The ends lost 0 bases at V and 5 bases at J; junction bases unmatched: 5. The CDR3 runs to 15 residues. Germline V gene sequence: CDR1 SGHRS, CDR2 YFSETQ. CD8+CD57+ cell expansion had been shown by flow cytometry in patients chosen for sequencing. A severe acquired aplastic anemia diagnosis applied to all patients. Therapy had not been given to patients before blood sampling.

Sequenced: sorted CD4+, CD8+, or CD8+CD57+ T cells (not recorded which) from PBMCs. The sequence derives from a human donor with aplastic anemia. The rearrangement links TRBV5-1 to TRBJ2-1; 7 bases align to TRBD1. The CDR3 DNA follows: TGCGCCAGCAGCTTGGTATTACAGGGGAACAATGAGCAGTTCTTC. It is translated as CASSLVLQGNNEQFF.